The clone carrying this T cell receptor beta chain was seen a single time. This record comes from a study of blood T cell repertoires in COVID-19. Overall study context: COVID-19 samples collected from the United States, Italy and Spain covered acute and convalescent phases. The cDNA or gDNA used as material had been derived from T cells, B-cell-depleted T cells, or PBMCs.

V lost 6 bases to trimming and J lost 4 bases; unmatched junction nucleotides: 6. CDR1 is WSHSY and CDR2 is SAAADI in the germline V gene. This CDR3 has 14 residues. Per the original methods: Researchers report that nucleated cell counts were estimated from reference gene primer amplification. Sequenced by immunoSEQ multiplex PCR; TCRdb stores in-frame clones only, minus some. That table is the source of V, J and clone size, and D and trimming were worked out from the DNA. The data contain roughly 92,000 clones, 90% of them singletons. The sequenced material came from peripheral blood. The rearrangement uses TRBV10-2 and TRBJ2-1, with 7 bases identical to TRBD1. The sequence derives from a woman aged 80 or over with active or convalescent COVID-19. This CDR3 is CASRGYRGYNEQFF. As DNA, the CDR3 is TGCGCCAGCAGAGGCTACAGGGGATACAATGAGCAGTTCTTC.